This TCR beta chain was sequenced for a study of T-cell memory formation after mild COVID-19. Turning to the study itself: Largely, TCR clusters stayed within a single donor. General study findings and limits: Contracting CD4+ clones sat mainly in CM and EM; CD8+ in EMRA. Day 15 to 85 contracting clones showed balanced CD4/CD8; day 15 to 37 expanders favored CD4+.

In this sample, this clonotype turned up a few times. The target antigen is unknown. Barcoded TCR alpha and TCR beta cDNA libraries with UMIs came from 5'RACE using constant-segment primers. TCRdb analysed the 5' RACE reads with MiXCR anew, one entry per CDR3 protein. The data show about 560,000 distinct CDR3 sequences, roughly 17% seen once. CDR1 and CDR2 from the germline V gene are KGHSH and LQKENI. The CDR3 sequence is 16 residues long. J lost 7 bases, V lost 6 bases, and 17 bases had no gene match. This sequence was found in an adult woman who had mild COVID-19 (a few samples of this study predate the infection). Cell type and time point are not known. The V call is TRBV18, the J call TRBJ2-7, with 8 bases fitting TRBD1. The sequenced sample was PBMCs or a T cell subset sorted from them (not recorded which). The CDR3: CASSLSRGPAPREQYF. The CDR3 DNA is TGTGCCAGCTCCCTCTCCAGGGGGCCAGCGCCGCGGGAGCAGTACTTC.